This T cell receptor (beta chain) was documented in a study of long-term antiretroviral therapy in people with HIV. As for the study in general: The 2015 immediate-ART recommendation came about a decade after the earliest samples. Study conclusions and caveats: HIV repertoire CDR3 lengths ranged less widely than those of controls.

Without exception, participants with HIV were treated in the United States. Trimming cost V 6 bases and J 4 bases, with 16 bases left between them. CDR1 and CDR2 (germline): MGHRA, YSYEKL. The CDR3 covers 15 residues. Running of the v3.0 immunoSEQ assay took place at survey level. Per sample, sequencing targeted 40,000-50,000 T-cell genomes. Sequencing used immunoSEQ multiplex PCR; TCRdb keeps in-frame clones, though not all of them. This table has about 40,000 clones, approximately 89% appearing once. This clone occurred once. Antigen: not known. Here the sequenced sample was unsorted PBMCs, taken 3.1 years after starting antiretroviral therapy. V gene TRBV4-1 combines with J gene TRBJ1-3; possibly TRBD1 for D (6 bases). The origin of this receptor is a woman aged 50 to 60 with HIV. CDR3 protein: CASSKKGGDGNTIYF. The CDR3 nucleotides are TGCGCCAGCAGTAAAAAGGGGGGTGACGGAAACACCATATATTTT.